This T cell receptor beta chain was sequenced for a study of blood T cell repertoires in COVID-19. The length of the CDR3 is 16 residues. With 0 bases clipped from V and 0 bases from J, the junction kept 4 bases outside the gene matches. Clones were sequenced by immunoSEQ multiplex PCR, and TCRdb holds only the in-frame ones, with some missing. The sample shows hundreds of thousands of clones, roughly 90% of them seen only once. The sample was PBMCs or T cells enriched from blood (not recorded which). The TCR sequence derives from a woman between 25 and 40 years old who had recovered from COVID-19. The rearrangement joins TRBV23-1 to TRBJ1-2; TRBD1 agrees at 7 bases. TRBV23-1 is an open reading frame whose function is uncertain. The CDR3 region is CASSQSTGDSNYGYTF. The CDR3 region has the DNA TGCGCCAGCAGTCAATCCACAGGGGACTCTAACTATGGCTACACCTTC.